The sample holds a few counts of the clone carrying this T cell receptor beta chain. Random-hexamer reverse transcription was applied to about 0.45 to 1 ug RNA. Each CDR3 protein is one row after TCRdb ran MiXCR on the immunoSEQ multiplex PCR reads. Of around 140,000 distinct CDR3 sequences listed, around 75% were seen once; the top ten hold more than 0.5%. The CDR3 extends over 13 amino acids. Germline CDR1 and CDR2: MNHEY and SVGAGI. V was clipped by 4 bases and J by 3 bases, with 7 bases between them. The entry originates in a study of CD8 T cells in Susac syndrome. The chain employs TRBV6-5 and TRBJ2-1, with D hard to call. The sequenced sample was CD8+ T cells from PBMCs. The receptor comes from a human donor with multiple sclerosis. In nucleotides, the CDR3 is TGTGCCAGCAGTTTGACGGACTACAATGAGCAGTTCTTC. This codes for CASSLTDYNEQFF.